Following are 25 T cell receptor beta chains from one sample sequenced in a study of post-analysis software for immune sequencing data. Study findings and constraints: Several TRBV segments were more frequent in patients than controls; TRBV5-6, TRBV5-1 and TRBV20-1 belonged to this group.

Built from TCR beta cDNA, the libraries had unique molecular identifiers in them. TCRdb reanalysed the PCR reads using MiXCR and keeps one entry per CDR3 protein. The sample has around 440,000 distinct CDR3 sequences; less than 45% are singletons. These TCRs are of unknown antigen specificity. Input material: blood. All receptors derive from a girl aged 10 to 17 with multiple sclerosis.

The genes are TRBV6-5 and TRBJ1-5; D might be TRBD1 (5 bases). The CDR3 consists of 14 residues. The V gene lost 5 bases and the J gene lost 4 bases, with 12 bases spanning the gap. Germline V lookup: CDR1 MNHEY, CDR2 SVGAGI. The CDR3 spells CASSPDRQNQPQHF. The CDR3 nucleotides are TGTGCCAGCAGTCCGGACCGACAGAATCAGCCCCAGCATTTT.

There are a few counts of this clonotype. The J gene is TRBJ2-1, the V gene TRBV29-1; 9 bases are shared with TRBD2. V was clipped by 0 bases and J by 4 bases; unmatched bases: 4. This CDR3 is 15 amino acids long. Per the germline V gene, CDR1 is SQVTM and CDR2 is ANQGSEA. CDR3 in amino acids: CSVEDASGDYNEQFF. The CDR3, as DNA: TGCAGCGTTGAAGATGCTAGCGGGGATTACAATGAGCAGTTCTTC.

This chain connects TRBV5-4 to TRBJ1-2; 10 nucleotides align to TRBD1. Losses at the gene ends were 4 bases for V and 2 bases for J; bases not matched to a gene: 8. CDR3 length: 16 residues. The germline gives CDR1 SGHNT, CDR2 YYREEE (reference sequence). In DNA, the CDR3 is TGTGCCAGCAGCCCGGGGGGACAGGGGAACAACTATGGCTACACCTTC. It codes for CASSPGGQGNNYGYTF.

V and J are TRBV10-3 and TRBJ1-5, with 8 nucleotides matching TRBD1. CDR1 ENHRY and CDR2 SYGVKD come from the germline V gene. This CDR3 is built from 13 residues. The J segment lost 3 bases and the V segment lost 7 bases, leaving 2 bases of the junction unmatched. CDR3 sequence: CAIKGQDNQPQHF. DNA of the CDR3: TGTGCCATCAAGGGACAGGACAATCAGCCCCAGCATTTT.

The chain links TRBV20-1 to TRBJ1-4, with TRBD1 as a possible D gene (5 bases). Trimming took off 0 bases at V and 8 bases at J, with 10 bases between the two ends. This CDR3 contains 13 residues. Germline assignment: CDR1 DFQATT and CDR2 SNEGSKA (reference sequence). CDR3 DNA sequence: TGCAGTGCTAGAGATTGGGGGGGGGAAAAACTGTTTTTT. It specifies CSARDWGGEKLFF.

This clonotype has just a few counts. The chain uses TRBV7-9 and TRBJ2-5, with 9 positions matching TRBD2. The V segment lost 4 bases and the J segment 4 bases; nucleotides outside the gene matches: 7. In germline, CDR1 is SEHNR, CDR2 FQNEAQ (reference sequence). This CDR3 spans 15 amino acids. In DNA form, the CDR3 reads TGTGCCAGCAGCTCTGTTAGCGGGAGAGGAGAGACCCAGTACTTC. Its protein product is CASSSVSGRGETQYF.

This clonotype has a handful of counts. DNA of the CDR3: TGTGCCAGCAGTACCGCCAGGGGGCGTGAAAAACTGTTTTTT. It encodes CASSTARGREKLFF. The rearrangement uses TRBV2 and TRBJ1-4; 8 bases map to TRBD1. Germline CDR1 and CDR2: SNHLY and FYNNEI. V was clipped by 5 bases and J by 7 bases; unmatched bases: 6. CDR3 size: 14 residues.

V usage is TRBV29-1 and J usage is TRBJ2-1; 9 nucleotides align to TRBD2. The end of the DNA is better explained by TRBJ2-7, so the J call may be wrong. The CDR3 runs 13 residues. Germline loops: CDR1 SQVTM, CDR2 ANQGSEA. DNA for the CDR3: TGCAGCGTGTTAGCGGGGGCGAACAATGAGCAGTACTTC. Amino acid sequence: CSVLAGANNEQYF.

The CDR3 DNA reads as TGTGCCAGCAGTCCCAAGCGGGAGAGAGGTTCAGATACGCAGTATTTT. It encodes CASSPKRERGSDTQYF. The rearrangement uses TRBV27 and TRBJ2-3; 8 nucleotides align to TRBD2. V shed 5 bases, J shed 4 bases, and the junction held 11 bases outside the gene matches. Germline V CDR1 and CDR2: MNHEY, SMNVEV (reference sequence). The CDR3 has 16 amino acids.

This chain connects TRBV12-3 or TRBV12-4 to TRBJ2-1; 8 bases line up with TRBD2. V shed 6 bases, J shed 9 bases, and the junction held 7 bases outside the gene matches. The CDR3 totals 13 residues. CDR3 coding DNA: TGTGCCAGCAGACTGGGACTAGTCACTGAGCAGTTCTTC. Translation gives CASRLGLVTEQFF.

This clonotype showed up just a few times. CDR3 protein: CASSLLYNEQFF. For the CDR3, the DNA is TGTGCCAGCAGTTTGTTATACAATGAGCAGTTCTTC. The V gene is TRBV25-1, the J gene TRBJ2-1; D is ambiguous. The CDR3 sequence is 12 residues long. Germline V gives CDR1 MGHDK, CDR2 SYGVNS. The V end lost 5 bases, the J end lost 4 bases, and 6 bases lay between the germline ends.

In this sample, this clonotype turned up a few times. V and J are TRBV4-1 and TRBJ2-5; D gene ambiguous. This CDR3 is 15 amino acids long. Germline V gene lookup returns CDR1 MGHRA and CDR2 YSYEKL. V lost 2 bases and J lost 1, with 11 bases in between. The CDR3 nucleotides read TGCGCCAGCAGCCAAAATTCTATCGGCCAAGAGACCCAGTACTTC. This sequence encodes CASSQNSIGQETQYF.

For the CDR3, the DNA is TGTGCCAGCAGTTTCGTGGGTAAGGCTCAGCCCCAGCATTTT. Translating gives CASSFVGKAQPQHF. The chain employs TRBV12-3 or TRBV12-4 and TRBJ1-5, with no clear D. CDR3 length: 14 amino acids. Trimming took off 3 bases at V and 6 bases at J, with 12 bases between the two ends.

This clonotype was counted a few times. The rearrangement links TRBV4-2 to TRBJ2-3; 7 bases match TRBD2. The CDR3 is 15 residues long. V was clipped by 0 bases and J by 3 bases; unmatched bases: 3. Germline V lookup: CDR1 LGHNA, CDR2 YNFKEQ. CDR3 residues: CASSQDRTRTDTQYF. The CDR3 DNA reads TGTGCCAGCAGCCAAGACCGGACTAGAACAGATACGCAGTATTTT.

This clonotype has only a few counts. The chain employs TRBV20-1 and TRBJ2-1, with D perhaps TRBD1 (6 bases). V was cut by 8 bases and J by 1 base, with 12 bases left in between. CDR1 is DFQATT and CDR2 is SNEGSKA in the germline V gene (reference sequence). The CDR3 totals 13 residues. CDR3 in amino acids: CSFEGDSYNEQFF. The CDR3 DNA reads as TGCAGTTTTGAGGGGGATTCCTACAATGAGCAGTTCTTC.

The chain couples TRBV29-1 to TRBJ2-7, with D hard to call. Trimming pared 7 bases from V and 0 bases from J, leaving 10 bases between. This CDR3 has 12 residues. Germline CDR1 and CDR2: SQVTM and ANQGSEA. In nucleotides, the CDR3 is TGCAGCGGCGGCGAGGACTCCTACGAGCAGTACTTC. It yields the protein CSGGEDSYEQYF.

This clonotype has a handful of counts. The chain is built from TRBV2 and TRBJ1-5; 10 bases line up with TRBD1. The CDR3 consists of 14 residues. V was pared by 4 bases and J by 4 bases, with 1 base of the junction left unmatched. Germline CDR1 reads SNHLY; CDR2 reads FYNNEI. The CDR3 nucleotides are TGTGCCAGCAGTGCGGGACAGGGGAATCAGCCCCAGCATTTT. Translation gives CASSAGQGNQPQHF.

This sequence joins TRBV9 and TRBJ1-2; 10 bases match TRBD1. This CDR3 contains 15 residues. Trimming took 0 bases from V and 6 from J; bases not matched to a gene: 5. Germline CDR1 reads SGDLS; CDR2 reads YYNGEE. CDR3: CASSVAHGTGDGYTF. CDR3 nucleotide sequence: TGTGCCAGCAGCGTAGCCCACGGGACAGGGGATGGCTACACCTTC.

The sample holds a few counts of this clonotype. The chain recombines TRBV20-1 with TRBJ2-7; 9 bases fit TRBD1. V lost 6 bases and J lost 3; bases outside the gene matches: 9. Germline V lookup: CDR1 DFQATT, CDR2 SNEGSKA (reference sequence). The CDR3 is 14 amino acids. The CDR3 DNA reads TGCAGTGCCCAGGACAGGGGATCTCTCTACGAGCAGTACTTC. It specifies CSAQDRGSLYEQYF.

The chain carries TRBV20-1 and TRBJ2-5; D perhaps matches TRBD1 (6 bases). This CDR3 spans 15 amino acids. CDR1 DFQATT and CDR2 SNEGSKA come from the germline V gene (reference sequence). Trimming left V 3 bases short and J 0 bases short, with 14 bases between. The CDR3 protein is CSASGTQGYQETQYF. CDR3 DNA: TGCAGTGCTAGCGGGACACAAGGGTACCAAGAGACCCAGTACTTC.

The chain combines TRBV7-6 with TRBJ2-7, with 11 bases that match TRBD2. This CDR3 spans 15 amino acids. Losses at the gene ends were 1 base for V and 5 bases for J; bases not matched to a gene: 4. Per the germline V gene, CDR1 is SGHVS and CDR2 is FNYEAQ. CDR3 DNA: TGTGCCAGCAGCTTAGTGTCTAGCGGGAGGAACGAGCAGTACTTC. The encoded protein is CASSLVSSGRNEQYF.

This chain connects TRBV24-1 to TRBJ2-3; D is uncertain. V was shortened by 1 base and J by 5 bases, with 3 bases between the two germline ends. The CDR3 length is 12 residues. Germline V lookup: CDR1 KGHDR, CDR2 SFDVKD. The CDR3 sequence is CATSDFGDTQYF. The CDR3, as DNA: TGTGCCACCAGTGATTTCGGAGATACGCAGTATTTT.

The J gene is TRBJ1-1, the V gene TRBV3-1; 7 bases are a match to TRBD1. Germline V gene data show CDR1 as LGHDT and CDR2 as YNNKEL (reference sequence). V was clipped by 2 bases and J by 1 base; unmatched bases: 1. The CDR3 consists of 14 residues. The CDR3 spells CASSQRDRNTEAFF. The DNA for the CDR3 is TGTGCCAGCAGCCAAAGGGACAGGAACACTGAAGCTTTCTTT.

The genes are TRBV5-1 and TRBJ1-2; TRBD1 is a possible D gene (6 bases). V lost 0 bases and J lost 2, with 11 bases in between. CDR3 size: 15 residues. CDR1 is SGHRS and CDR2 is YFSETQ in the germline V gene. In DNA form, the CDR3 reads TGCGCCAGCAGCTTGGTAGCAGGGGACAACTATGGCTACACCTTC. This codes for CASSLVAGDNYGYTF.

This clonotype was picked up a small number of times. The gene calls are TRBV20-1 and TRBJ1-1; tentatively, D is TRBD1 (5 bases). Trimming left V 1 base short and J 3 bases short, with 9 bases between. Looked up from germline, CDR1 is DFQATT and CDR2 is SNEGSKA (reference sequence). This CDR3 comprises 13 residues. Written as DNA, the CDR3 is TGCAGTGCTAGAGTGACAGTGGACACTGAAGCTTTCTTT. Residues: CSARVTVDTEAFF.